One sample yielded the 17 T cell receptor beta chains listed below, sequenced in a study of cytomegalovirus exposure and HLA in healthy donors. It was with 60 Vbeta and 13 Jbeta primers that the PCR ran. TCRdb keeps only in-frame clones here, not all; method: immunoSEQ multiplex PCR. This sample's table reports 150,000 to 200,000 clones. Sequenced material: PBMCs. The receptors here all came from a boy younger than 18 in good health and CMV-seronegative.

J is TRBJ1-2 and V is TRBV10-3; D gene unclear. This CDR3 is 9 amino acids long. The V and J ends lost 7 bases and 6 bases respectively, with 3 bases between them. Germline V lookup: CDR1 ENHRY, CDR2 SYGVKD. CDR3: CAITDGYTF. For the CDR3, the DNA is TGTGCCATCACAGATGGCTACACCTTC.

A remark on this clone: The junction departs from the called germline gene at one end, perhaps through a read error. The chain employs TRBV30 and TRBJ2-5; no clear D. The CDR3 consists of 12 residues. CDR1 and CDR2 (germline): GTSNPN, SVGIG (reference sequence). The CDR3 DNA reads TGTGCCTGGAGAGAGGTCCAAGGGACCCAGTACTTC. Its translation: CAWREVQGTQYF.

The chain employs TRBV6-5 and TRBJ2-7; TRBD1 matches 9 bases. J was trimmed by 4 bases and V by 5 bases; bases with no gene match: 9. CDR1 and CDR2 from the germline V gene are MNHEY and SVGAGI. The CDR3 contains 15 residues. CDR3 in amino acids: CASSPRDRDFYEQYF. In DNA, the CDR3 is TGTGCCAGCAGTCCCCGGGACAGGGATTTTTACGAGCAGTACTTC.

J is TRBJ2-5 and V is TRBV2; D may be TRBD2 (6 bases). CDR3 size: 12 residues. The germline V and J ends were trimmed by 6 bases and 5 bases, with 10 bases remaining between them. From germline, CDR1 is SNHLY and CDR2 FYNNEI. CDR3 sequence reads: CASSSGWETQYF. As DNA, the CDR3 is TGTGCCAGCAGCAGCGGGTGGGAGACCCAGTACTTC.

The chain joins TRBV11-2 to TRBJ1-3; maybe TRBD1 (5 bases). Germline loops: CDR1 SGHAT, CDR2 FQNNGV. The CDR3 consists of 16 residues. V lost 4 bases, J lost 0 bases, and 13 bases lay in between. Here the CDR3 reads CASSSGGLPSGNTIYF. In DNA form, the CDR3 reads TGTGCCAGCAGCTCGGGGGGACTCCCCTCTGGAAACACCATATATTTT.

The chain is built from TRBV6-6 and TRBJ2-7; 9 bases are shared with TRBD2. From germline, CDR1 is MNHNY and CDR2 SVGAGI (reference sequence). The CDR3 is 16 residues long. Trimming removed 5 bases from V and 2 bases from J; junction bases left unmatched: 10. The CDR3 sequence is CASSPNLQRGAYEQYF. The CDR3 bases are TGTGCCAGCAGTCCTAACCTTCAGCGGGGGGCCTACGAGCAGTACTTC.

This chain links TRBV7-9 with TRBJ2-5; 8 bases line up with TRBD1. The ends lost 3 bases at V and 4 bases at J; junction bases unmatched: 4. CDR1 and CDR2 from the germline V gene are SEHNR and FQNEAQ (reference sequence). The CDR3 runs to 14 residues. The CDR3 protein is CASSFRGRGETQYF. CDR3 sequence (DNA): TGTGCCAGCAGCTTCAGGGGGCGAGGAGAGACCCAGTACTTC. Together with reference TRBV7-9 and TRBJ2-5, the CDR3 gives the full variable domain: DTGVSQNPRHKITKRGQNVTFRCDPISEHNRLYWYRQTLGQGPEFLTYFQNEAQLEKSRLLSDRFSAERPKGSFSTLEIQRTEQGDSAMYLCASSFRGRGETQYFGPGTRLLVL.

The rearrangement uses TRBV7-9 and TRBJ2-6; tentative D call: TRBD1 (5 bases). Germline CDR1 is SEHNR and CDR2 is FQNEAQ (reference sequence). The CDR3 extends over 15 amino acids. Deletions cut 3 bases from V and 2 bases from J, with 8 bases between. CDR3 sequence: CASSFDSAGANVLTF. The CDR3 DNA is TGTGCCAGCAGCTTCGACAGTGCTGGGGCCAACGTCCTGACTTTC.

This sequence joins TRBV5-1 and TRBJ2-7, with 7 nucleotides matching TRBD2. V shed 4 bases and J 2 bases; nucleotides not matched to a gene: 9. Germline V CDR1 and CDR2: SGHRS, YFSETQ. The CDR3 is 15 residues long. The CDR3 loop reads CASSRSGDSAYEQYF. The CDR3 DNA follows: TGCGCCAGCAGCCGGAGCGGGGATTCGGCCTACGAGCAGTACTTC.

The chain uses TRBV30 and TRBJ1-1; D perhaps matches TRBD1 (5 bases). CDR1 is GTSNPN and CDR2 is SVGIG in the germline V gene (reference sequence). The CDR3 totals 13 residues. Trimming removed 6 bases from V and 2 bases from J, with 13 bases in between. In DNA, the CDR3 is TGTGCCTGTTACCACGGGGGTAACACTGAAGCTTTCTTT. This translates into CACYHGGNTEAFF.

The chain has TRBV9 and TRBJ2-1; a possible D gene is TRBD2 (7 bases). Trimming left V 2 bases short and J 4 bases short, with 13 bases between. The length of the CDR3 is 15 residues. The germline gives CDR1 SGDLS, CDR2 YYNGEE. This CDR3 is CASSVTGGPYNEQFF. CDR3 in DNA: TGTGCCAGCAGCGTGACGGGGGGCCCATACAATGAGCAGTTCTTC.

The chain is built from TRBV30 and TRBJ1-1; possibly TRBD1 for D (6 bases). V was pared by 6 bases and J by 1 base, with 15 bases between. The CDR3 has 14 amino acids. In germline, CDR1 is GTSNPN, CDR2 SVGIG (reference sequence). The CDR3 protein is CACSPRTENTEAFF. CDR3 in DNA: TGTGCCTGCTCACCCCGGACAGAGAACACTGAAGCTTTCTTT.

The CDR3 here is CASSVDPGQNYGYTF. The CDR3 nucleotides are TGTGCCAGCAGCGTAGACCCTGGACAGAACTATGGCTACACCTTC. The chain combines TRBV9 with TRBJ1-2; D perhaps matches TRBD1 (6 bases). Germline values: CDR1 SGDLS, CDR2 YYNGEE. Trimming left V 0 bases short and J 2 bases short, with 11 bases between. CDR3 length: 15 amino acids.

The chain is built from TRBV4-1 and TRBJ1-1, with TRBD1 as a possible D gene (5 bases). The CDR3 contains 15 residues. Trimming left V 3 bases short and J 6 bases short, with 17 bases between. Germline loops: CDR1 MGHRA, CDR2 YSYEKL. The chain's CDR3 is CASSQSWTRGSEAFF. In DNA form, the CDR3 reads TGCGCCAGCAGCCAGTCGTGGACGCGGGGCTCTGAAGCTTTCTTT.

V usage is TRBV6-5 and J usage is TRBJ2-7; maybe TRBD2 (7 bases). CDR3 length: 14 residues. CDR1 is MNHEY and CDR2 is SVGAGI in the germline V gene. V was cut by 6 bases and J by 0 bases, with 12 bases left in between. The CDR3 DNA reads TGTGCCAGCAGACGCGGGGGCCACTCCTACGAGCAGTACTTC. Translating it yields CASRRGGHSYEQYF.

The V gene is TRBV6-6, the J gene TRBJ2-2; 12 bases map to TRBD2. The V gene end was trimmed by 5 bases and the J gene end by 6 bases; junction bases not matched to a gene: 4. Germline CDR1 reads MNHNY; CDR2 reads SVGAGI (reference sequence). The CDR3 loop spans 15 amino acids. DNA for the CDR3: TGTGCCAGCAGTAATCTAGCGGGGGGGCCCGGGGAGCTGTTTTTT. Translated, it gives CASSNLAGGPGELFF.

The genes are TRBV25-1 and TRBJ1-1, with D possibly being TRBD1 (6 bases). This CDR3 contains 15 residues. The germline gives CDR1 MGHDK, CDR2 SYGVNS. V gave up 6 bases and J gave up 1 base, with 15 bases separating them. As DNA, the CDR3 is TGTGCCAGCAGCTTAGGGGGTGGGGGGAACACTGAAGCTTTCTTT. Translating it yields CASSLGGGGNTEAFF.